The 20 T cell receptor beta chains below come from one sample, sequenced in a study of molecular identifiers for immune sequencing clone quantification. TCRdb re-called the PCR reads through MiXCR, storing one row per CDR3 protein. Of 550,000 to 750,000 distinct CDR3 sequences in the sample, 15% to 20% were seen once. The material sequenced was naive CD8+ T cells from blood, with Jurkat cell RNA spiked in. Subset in this sample: FACS-sorted CD8+CD4-CCR7+CD45RA+ naive T cells. These receptors all come from a human donor in good health. Some libraries in this study had Jurkat cell RNA spiked in.

The chain employs TRBV11-2 and TRBJ2-2; 10 bases are a match to TRBD1. V lost 5 bases and J lost 5; bases outside the gene matches: 8. The CDR3 is made up of 16 amino acids. CDR1 and CDR2 (germline): SGHAT, FQNNGV. The CDR3 bases are TGTGCCAGCAGCGTAACCGGGACAGGGGTGACCGGGGAGCTGTTTTTT. Translation gives CASSVTGTGVTGELFF.

This clonotype was counted only a few times. The rearrangement joins TRBV6-6 to TRBJ2-2; 9 nucleotides align to TRBD1. The germline gives CDR1 MNHNY, CDR2 SVGAGI (reference sequence). The ends lost 3 bases at V and 6 bases at J; junction bases unmatched: 17. The CDR3 consists of 19 residues. DNA for the CDR3: TGTGCCAGCAGTTATTCGAAACCCGGGGACAGGGCGGTCTCCGGGGAGCTGTTTTTT. The encoded protein is CASSYSKPGDRAVSGELFF.

This clonotype has at least ten counts. V is TRBV27 and J is TRBJ1-2, with TRBD1 as a possible D gene (6 bases). The CDR3 loop spans 13 amino acids. Trimming took off 6 bases at V and 4 bases at J, with 12 bases between the two ends. Germline-derived CDR1 and CDR2 are MNHEY and SMNVEV (reference sequence). As DNA, the CDR3 is TGTGCCAGCAGAGAGACAGGCTCCTATGGCTACACCTTC. This encodes CASRETGSYGYTF.

This clonotype turned up a few times. V and J are TRBV19 and TRBJ2-7, with 12 bases matching TRBD1. J was trimmed by 6 bases and V by 4 bases; bases with no gene match: 7. The germline V gene encodes CDR1 LNHDA and CDR2 SQIVND (reference sequence). The CDR3 spans 15 residues. For the CDR3, the DNA is TGTGCCAGTAGTAAACCGGGACAGGGGGCGCCCGAGCAGTACTTC. Residues: CASSKPGQGAPEQYF. The full variable domain, its missing parts supplied by reference TRBV19 and TRBJ2-7, is DGGITQSPKYLFRKEGQNVTLSCEQNLNHDAMYWYRQDPGQGLRLIYYSQIVNDFQKGDIAEGYSVSREKKESFPLTVTSAQKNPTAFYLCASSKPGQGAPEQYFGPGTRLTVT.

The gene calls are TRBV13 and TRBJ2-2; the match to TRBD1 covers 7 bases. The CDR3 length is 12 residues. V lost 5 bases, J lost 11 bases, and 5 bases stayed unmatched. CDR1 is PRHDT, CDR2 FYEKMQ, per germline (reference sequence). The CDR3 here is CASSLDRVELFF. The CDR3 DNA is TGTGCCAGCAGCCTTGACAGGGTCGAGCTGTTTTTT.

The chain joins TRBV6-2 or TRBV6-3 to TRBJ1-1; D uncertain. Germline-derived CDR1 and CDR2 are MNHEY and SVGEGT. CDR3 length: 10 residues. The V end was cut by 8 bases, the J end by 5 bases, with 6 bases between. In DNA, the CDR3 is TGTGCCAGCGGGATTACTGAAGCTTTCTTT. Translated, it gives CASGITEAFF.

Concerning this clonotype: A read error may explain this, as a much larger clone is one base away. The rearrangement uses TRBV4-3 and TRBJ2-3; either TRBD1 or TRBD2 may supply D (6 bases each). CDR3 length equals 17 residues. Germline assignment: CDR1 LGHNA and CDR2 YSLEER. The CDR3 region is CAGSQDTPGAPTDTQYF. The CDR3, as DNA: TGCGCCGGCAGCCAAGATACCCCGGGGGCGCCCACAGATACGCAGTATTTT.

This clonotype came up many times. This chain uses TRBV7-9 with TRBJ2-1; possibly TRBD2 for D (6 bases). The V end was cut by 5 bases, the J end by 4 bases, with 15 bases between. The CDR3 loop spans 15 amino acids. CDR1 and CDR2 (germline): SEHNR, FQNEAQ (reference sequence). CDR3 DNA: TGTGCCAGCAGCCCCCCGGGAGTAGGATACAATGAGCAGTTCTTC. It encodes CASSPPGVGYNEQFF.

This clonotype has at least ten counts. The rearrangement links TRBV20-1 to TRBJ1-1; perhaps TRBD1 as D (5 bases). The CDR3 runs 11 residues. V lost 2 bases and J 7 bases, leaving 8 bases between the germline ends. The germline CDR1 and CDR2 sequences are DFQATT and SNEGSKA (reference sequence). The CDR3 region has the DNA TGCAGTGCTAGATTAGACAGTGAAGCTTTCTTT. Protein sequence: CSARLDSEAFF.

Many counts were recorded for this clonotype. The gene calls are TRBV4-3 and TRBJ2-1; 8 nucleotides line up with TRBD1. CDR1 is LGHNA and CDR2 is YSLEER in the germline V gene. The CDR3 is 16 amino acids. Trimming cost V 0 bases and J 5 bases; bases outside gene matches: 6. CDR3 protein: CASSQDAYRGNNEQFF. For the CDR3, the DNA is TGCGCCAGCAGCCAAGATGCGTACAGGGGGAACAATGAGCAGTTCTTC.

This clonotype was counted only a few times. V is TRBV27 and J is TRBJ2-3; 8 bases are a match to TRBD2. The CDR3 spans 17 residues. Germline V gene sequence: CDR1 MNHEY, CDR2 SMNVEV (reference sequence). With V trimmed by 6 bases and J by 0 bases, 11 bases remained unmatched. The CDR3 nucleotides read TGTGCCAGCAGGCCTTACTTAGCGGGGCTAAGCACAGATACGCAGTATTTT. As protein: CASRPYLAGLSTDTQYF.

The sample holds a few counts of this clonotype. V is TRBV9 and J is TRBJ1-6; D is ambiguous. The germline CDR1 and CDR2 sequences are SGDLS and YYNGEE. V dropped 0 bases and J dropped 4 bases, with 8 bases sitting between them. This CDR3 is 15 amino acids long. The CDR3 DNA sequence: TGTGCCAGCAGCGTAGGCCGGACGTATAATTCACCCCTCCACTTT. This translates into CASSVGRTYNSPLHF.

The sample holds many counts of this clonotype. The V gene is TRBV2, the J gene TRBJ1-1; D is uncertain. CDR3 length equals 12 residues. V shed 8 bases and J shed 6 bases, with 13 bases lying between them. CDR1 SNHLY and CDR2 FYNNEI come from the germline V gene. CDR3 region: CASRQYESEAFF. The CDR3, as DNA: TGTGCCAGCCGGCAGTACGAATCTGAAGCTTTCTTT.

The chain couples TRBV6-6 to TRBJ1-5, with D tentatively TRBD1 (6 bases). Trimming removed 5 bases from V and 11 bases from J, with 25 bases in between. This CDR3 spans 16 amino acids. The germline V gene has CDR1 MNHNY and CDR2 SVGAGI (reference sequence). The CDR3 is CASSPETGRFRASQHF. CDR3 bases: TGTGCCAGCAGTCCCGAGACAGGACGTTTTCGGGCTTCCCAGCATTTT.

About this clonotype itself: At one of its ends the junction is not consistent with the germline gene, which may arise from a read error. The J gene is TRBJ2-5, the V gene TRBV9, with 7 positions matching TRBD1. CDR1 SGDLS and CDR2 YYNGEE come from the germline V gene. The CDR3 loop spans 16 amino acids. CDR3 in amino acids: CAGSVGHSTGVETQYF. In DNA form, the CDR3 reads TGTGCCGGCAGCGTAGGCCACTCAACAGGGGTAGAGACCCAGTACTTC.

This clonotype was observed many times. The rearrangement links TRBV10-3 to TRBJ2-3, with TRBD2 as a possible D gene (6 bases). Germline V gives CDR1 ENHRY, CDR2 SYGVKD. The CDR3 contains 14 residues. V dropped 7 bases and J dropped 4 bases, with 15 bases sitting between them. The CDR3 spells CAINGGKGADTQYF. The DNA for the CDR3 is TGTGCCATCAACGGCGGGAAGGGCGCAGATACGCAGTATTTT.

This clonotype turned up a few times. The chain has TRBV12-3 or TRBV12-4 and TRBJ2-7; 14 bases are a match to TRBD2. The CDR3 loop spans 16 amino acids. Unmatched junction bases numbered 7, after V lost 4 bases and J lost 5 bases. The CDR3 protein is CASSSKTSGRADEQYF. The DNA of the CDR3 is TGTGCCAGCAGTTCAAAGACTAGCGGGAGGGCTGACGAGCAGTACTTC.

Details on this clonotype: Mismatch with germline at one junction end may stem from a read error. The rearrangement uses TRBV5-5 and TRBJ2-7; no reliable D call. Germline V lookup: CDR1 SGHKS, CDR2 YYEKEE (reference sequence). This CDR3 is 14 amino acids long. This CDR3 reads CASSLGGGSYEQCF. The CDR3 region has the DNA TGTGCCAGCAGCTTGGGTGGCGGCTCCTACGAGCAGTGCTTC.

A note on this clonotype: This may come from a read error, since a much larger clone is one base off. J is TRBJ2-2 and V is TRBV24-1, with D perhaps matching TRBD2 (5 bases). Trimming took 5 bases from V and 6 from J, leaving 15 bases between them. The CDR3 spans 15 residues. Germline V gene sequence: CDR1 KGHDR, CDR2 SFDVKD. The DNA of the CDR3 is TGTGCCACCAGTGGAGCGGAAGTTGGCGCCGGGGAGCTGTTTTTT. This translates into CATSGAEVGAGELFF.

This clonotype was observed at least ten times. This sequence joins TRBV7-8 and TRBJ1-5, with D tentatively TRBD1 (5 bases). Germline values: CDR1 SGHVS, CDR2 FQNEAQ. Trimming took 3 bases from V and 3 from J, leaving 18 bases between them. The CDR3 consists of 17 residues. DNA for the CDR3: TGTGCCAGCAGCTTGGAACCGGGACTCAAATACAATCAGCCCCAGCATTTT. This translates into CASSLEPGLKYNQPQHF.